This T cell receptor beta chain was documented in a study of T-cell reconstitution after alpha-beta-depleted transplantation in children. Whole-study results and caveats: Approximately two months post-transplant, alpha-beta T cells reportedly originated from several hundred expanded graft clones. T-cell counts and diversity at one year following transplant were attributed mainly to newly produced T cells. At day 60, the high TCRbeta diversity found in some patients originated from recipient T cells and thymic progenitors that had survived.

During its preparation, the TCRbeta library received unique molecular identifiers. TCRdb itself ran the PCR reads through MiXCR, one entry per CDR3 protein. Here the sample spans about 830,000 distinct CDR3 sequences, under 20% being singletons. Worth noting for this clonotype: Antigen: not known.

The V segment lost 4 bases and the J segment 6 bases; nucleotides outside the gene matches: 2. Germline V gene data show CDR1 as SQVTM and CDR2 as ANQGSEA. CDR3 length: 12 residues. This receptor was taken from a male patient aged 10 to 17 who had a stem cell transplant for acute lymphoblastic leukemia, so the T cells may come from the graft donor. Sequencing used PBMCs, mostly from graft donor cells, obtained 360 days after TCRalphabeta/CD19-depleted stem cell transplant. The V and J genes are TRBV29-1 and TRBJ2-1; 8 bases align to TRBD2. CDR3 bases: TGCAGCGTTGTACTAGCGGTCAATGAGCAGTTCTTC. This gives the protein CSVVLAVNEQFF.